The T cell receptor (beta chain) under discussion was sequenced for a study of OX40 agonist ivuxolimab in advanced cancers. Study-wide context: It was permissible to have had prior anti-PD-1, anti-PD-L1 or anti-CTLA-4 therapy, and under 45% had some.

TCRdb's table, derived via immunoSEQ multiplex PCR, lists solely in-frame clones and lacks some. Found here are some 37,000 clones, about four fifths of them singletons; the top ten hold under 2%. Per germline, CDR1 SGHKS and CDR2 YYEKEE (reference sequence). Trimming pared 0 bases from V and 4 bases from J, leaving 8 bases between. CDR3 length equals 14 residues. Study outcomes and limitations: Some nonresponders also had low normalized T-cell clonal expansion.

This clone has only one observation. Its specificity is unknown. This receptor was identified in an adult with an advanced solid tumor such as melanoma, head and neck, liver or kidney cancer. This chain links TRBV5-5 with TRBJ1-3, with no clear D. Sequenced material: CD4+ or CD8+ T cells sorted from blood, taken in a trial of the OX40 agonist ivuxolimab. The CDR3 reads CASSLEVGGNTIYF. In DNA form, the CDR3 reads TGTGCCAGCAGCTTGGAGGTCGGCGGAAACACCATATATTTT. Using reference TRBV5-5 and TRBJ1-3 for the parts outside the CDR3, the full variable domain is DAGVTQSPTHLIKTRGQQVTLRCSPISGHKSVSWYQQVLGQGPQFIFQYYEKEERGRGNFPDRFSARQFPNYSSELNVNALLLGDSALYLCASSLEVGGNTIYFGEGSWLTVV.